Listed here are 18 T cell receptor beta chains from one sample, sequenced in a study of OX40 agonist ivuxolimab in advanced cancers. Library construction relied on the immunoSEQ multiplex PCR assay. TCRdb provides this immuneACCESS table in a form limited to in-frame rearrangements. Some clones are lacking; in checked studies, under half of them reflect an unresolved V gene, and why the rest are absent is not known. The sample includes 45,000 or so clones, with about nine tenths observed a single time. The ten largest clones capture about 8% of the sample. Sequencing used CD4+ or CD8+ T cells sorted from blood, obtained in a trial of the OX40 agonist ivuxolimab. These TCRs come from an adult with an advanced solid tumor such as melanoma, head and neck, liver or kidney cancer.

This clone was seen once. This rearrangement joins TRBV19 to TRBJ2-3, with TRBD1 matching over 7 bases. Per the germline V gene, CDR1 is LNHDA and CDR2 is SQIVND (reference sequence). The junction had 5 bases not matched to a gene; V was cut back by 4 bases and J by 4 bases. The CDR3 loop spans 14 amino acids. CDR3 residues: CASSRGGEADTQYF. The CDR3, as DNA: TGTGCCAGTAGTAGAGGGGGCGAGGCAGATACGCAGTATTTT.

V is TRBV15 and J is TRBJ2-3, with D perhaps TRBD2 (5 bases). The V end was cut by 6 bases, the J end by 7 bases, with 14 bases between. This CDR3 is built from 13 residues. CDR1 and CDR2 from the germline V gene are LNHNV and YYDKDF (reference sequence). The CDR3 loop reads CATSPQAGYTQYF. For the CDR3, the DNA is TGTGCCACCAGTCCCCAGGCGGGTTATACGCAGTATTTT.

The chain recombines TRBV7-2 with TRBJ2-1; D is uncertain. This CDR3 spans 13 amino acids. The V gene's germline CDR1 is SGHTA and CDR2 FQGNSA. V was shortened by 4 bases and J by 8 bases, with 12 bases between the two germline ends. The CDR3 reads CASSSYSQDEQFF. CDR3 in DNA: TGTGCCAGCAGCTCATACAGTCAGGATGAGCAGTTCTTC.

Comments on this clone: Mismatch with germline at one junction end may stem from a read error. The chain combines TRBV28 with TRBJ2-1; D is perhaps TRBD1 (5 bases). CDR1 MDHEN and CDR2 SYDVKM come from the germline V gene. This CDR3 is built from 11 residues. For the CDR3, the DNA is TGTGCCAGCAGCACCTCACAGGCAGTAATCTTC. It specifies CASSTSQAVIF.

The J gene is TRBJ1-5, the V gene TRBV18; TRBD1 might be the D (6 bases). Germline CDR1 KGHSH, CDR2 LQKENI. This CDR3 has 17 amino acids. V was pared by 4 bases and J by 0 bases, with 16 bases between. The CDR3 DNA reads TGTGCCAGCTCACTCGCGACAGGAGGATCTAGCAATCAGCCCCAGCATTTT. Residues: CASSLATGGSSNQPQHF.

The chain carries TRBV19 and TRBJ1-2; D is possibly TRBD1 (5 bases). The germline CDR1 and CDR2 sequences are LNHDA and SQIVND (reference sequence). The CDR3 runs to 14 residues. Trimming removed 7 bases at V and 8 bases at J, with 20 bases between. This CDR3 reads CASMGTTGRKGYTF. The CDR3 DNA follows: TGTGCCAGTATGGGGACCACAGGCCGGAAGGGCTACACCTTC.

The chain joins TRBV2 to TRBJ2-1, with 7 bases aligning to TRBD1. This CDR3 is 15 amino acids long. Germline trimming cut 3 bases from V and 5 bases from J; bases unmatched to any gene: 7. CDR1 and CDR2 from the germline V gene are SNHLY and FYNNEI. In DNA, the CDR3 is TGTGCCAGCAGTGACGGTGGGGACAGTCACAATGAGCAGTTCTTC. The encoded protein is CASSDGGDSHNEQFF. Filled out from reference TRBV2 and TRBJ2-1, the complete variable domain reads EPEVTQTPSHQVTQMGQEVILRCVPISNHLYFYWYRQILGQKVEFLVSFYNNEISEKSEIFDDQFSVERPDGSNFTLKIRSTKLEDSAMYFCASSDGGDSHNEQFFGPGTRLTVL.

The J gene is TRBJ1-1, the V gene TRBV29-1; no definite D call. The germline V gene encodes CDR1 SQVTM and CDR2 ANQGSEA. The CDR3 is 11 amino acids. The V end lost 4 bases, the J end lost 1 base, and 4 bases lay between the germline ends. CDR3 protein: CSVGPNTEAFF. CDR3 sequence (DNA): TGCAGCGTTGGACCGAACACTGAAGCTTTCTTT.

The V gene is TRBV7-9, the J gene TRBJ1-3; TRBD1 might be the D (5 bases). Germline V gene lookup returns CDR1 SEHNR and CDR2 FQNEAQ (reference sequence). The CDR3 is made up of 16 amino acids. The germline V and J ends were trimmed by 1 base and 2 bases, with 12 bases remaining between them. The CDR3 protein is CASSLGAGEAGNTIYF. In DNA, the CDR3 is TGTGCCAGCAGCTTAGGAGCGGGGGAGGCTGGAAACACCATATATTTT.

The chain carries TRBV27 and TRBJ2-5, with D possibly matching TRBD1 (5 bases). The J call could be wrong; TRBJ2-7 is a better fit for the DNA end. The CDR3 spans 15 residues. Looked up from germline, CDR1 is MNHEY and CDR2 is SMNVEV (reference sequence). The CDR3 DNA sequence: TGTGCCAGCAGTTTACGCAGGGTGGTTTCCTACGAGCAGTACTTC. This translates into CASSLRRVVSYEQYF.

This clone was recorded once. The chain carries TRBV30 and TRBJ2-1; possible D gene TRBD1, 6 bases. The CDR3 runs to 13 residues. Germline-derived CDR1 and CDR2 are GTSNPN and SVGIG (reference sequence). V lost 0 bases and J lost 4, with 7 bases in between. Here the CDR3 reads CAWSVGQYNEQFF. CDR3 nucleotide sequence: TGTGCCTGGAGTGTTGGACAGTACAATGAGCAGTTCTTC.

The chain links TRBV29-1 to TRBJ1-5, with TRBD1 matching 7 bases. There are 14 residues in the CDR3. Germline V CDR1 and CDR2: SQVTM, ANQGSEA. Losses at the gene ends were 2 bases for V and 7 bases for J; bases not matched to a gene: 8. The CDR3 region has the DNA TGCAGCGTTGAAACTCCAGGGGGGGGACAGCCCCAGCATTTT. Amino acid sequence: CSVETPGGGQPQHF.

With respect to this clone: Other nucleotide sequences from this sample produce the same CDR3. V and J are TRBV10-1 and TRBJ2-3; 7 bases line up with TRBD2. Germline-derived CDR1 and CDR2 are WNHNN and SYGVQD (reference sequence). With V trimmed by 7 bases and J by 4 bases, 5 bases remained unmatched. This CDR3 has 13 amino acids. The DNA for the CDR3 is TGCGCCAGCATAACGGCGGGGGCAGATACGCAGTATTTT. As protein: CASITAGADTQYF.

This clone was detected only a few times. The chain employs TRBV4-2 and TRBJ1-1; no clear D gene. V was pared by 4 bases and J by 1 base, with 10 bases between. This CDR3 has 14 amino acids. Germline V CDR1 and CDR2: LGHNA, YNFKEQ. The CDR3 DNA follows: TGTGCCAGCAGCCGGACGGGCGGGAACACTGAAGCTTTCTTT. This encodes CASSRTGGNTEAFF.

V usage is TRBV6-5 and J usage is TRBJ2-5, with D unresolved. V gave up 0 bases and J gave up 3 bases, with 8 bases separating them. The CDR3 loop spans 14 amino acids. From germline, CDR1 is MNHEY and CDR2 SVGAGI. For the CDR3, the DNA is TGTGCCAGCAGTTACTCATCGGCAGAAGAGACCCAGTACTTC. It translates to CASSYSSAEETQYF.

The V gene is TRBV18, the J gene TRBJ2-2; 9 bases are a match to TRBD2. After removal of 0 bases from V and 6 bases from J, the junction contained 5 bases not matched to a gene. CDR1 and CDR2 from the germline V gene are KGHSH and LQKENI. There are 16 residues in the CDR3. The CDR3: CASSPPASGIAGELFF. CDR3 DNA: TGTGCCAGCTCACCACCGGCTAGCGGGATTGCCGGGGAGCTGTTTTTT. Full variable domain (rest looked up from reference TRBV18 and TRBJ2-2): NAGVMQNPRHLVRRRGQEARLRCSPMKGHSHVYWYRQLPEEGLKFMVYLQKENIIDESGMPKERFSAEFPKEGPSILRIQQVVRGDSAAYFCASSPPASGIAGELFFGEGSRLTVL.

The chain links TRBV7-2 to TRBJ1-1, with TRBD1 matching 8 bases. The germline V gene encodes CDR1 SGHTA and CDR2 FQGNSA. CDR3 size: 14 residues. The junction had 5 bases not matched to a gene; V was cut back by 1 base and J by 7 bases. The CDR3 spells CASSLDQGAGEAFF. CDR3 bases: TGTGCCAGCAGCTTAGATCAGGGGGCAGGTGAAGCTTTCTTT.

CDR3 nucleotides: TGTGCCAGCAGCCCGGGACTAGCCGACGTGACCCAGTACTTC. Amino acids: CASSPGLADVTQYF. This chain connects TRBV7-9 to TRBJ2-5, with 9 bases matching TRBD2. The CDR3 has 14 residues. The J segment lost 7 bases and the V segment lost 5 bases, leaving 8 bases of the junction unmatched. Looked up from germline, CDR1 is SEHNR and CDR2 is FQNEAQ (reference sequence).